This entry lists 23 T cell receptor beta chains sequenced from one sample in a study of T cells in Graves' hyperthyroidism and ophthalmopathy. From RNA transcripts, TCR beta CDR3 regions were amplified. First-round RT-PCR with HTBI primers amplified the TCR CDR3 region. TCRdb used MiXCR to reprocess the multiplex PCR reads, holding one entry per CDR3 protein. There are about 610,000 distinct CDR3 sequences in the sample; roughly 15% occur only once, and 3.5% to 4.5% lies in the top ten. The sequencing sample was made of blood. These receptors were taken from a woman in her forties with Graves' ophthalmopathy.

Many counts were recorded for this clonotype. V gene TRBV9 combines with J gene TRBJ2-2; the match to TRBD2 covers 10 bases. This CDR3 region has 15 residues. The germline V gene encodes CDR1 SGDLS and CDR2 YYNGEE. Losses at the gene ends were 1 base for V and 7 bases for J; bases not matched to a gene: 4. The chain's CDR3 is CASSVMASGSGELFF. As DNA, the CDR3 is TGTGCCAGCAGCGTAATGGCTAGCGGGAGCGGGGAGCTGTTTTTT.

This clonotype was observed at least ten times. Mismatch with germline at one junction end may stem from a read error. The J gene is TRBJ2-7, the V gene TRBV11-2; D call uncertain. This CDR3 is 13 amino acids long. Germline V gene sequence: CDR1 SGHAT, CDR2 FQNNGV. The CDR3, as DNA: TGTGCCAGCAGTTTAGGTAGGGCCTACGAGCAGTACTTC. Residues: CASSLGRAYEQYF.

In its sample, this clonotype was seen many times. This sequence joins TRBV2 and TRBJ1-4; tentatively, D is TRBD1 (5 bases). Germline CDR1 SNHLY, CDR2 FYNNEI. The CDR3 runs 16 residues. Trimming cost V 7 bases and J 3 bases, with 18 bases left between them. CDR3 region: CASIPDKGGSNEKLFF. In nucleotides, the CDR3 is TGTGCCAGCATCCCGGACAAGGGAGGGTCTAATGAAAAACTGTTTTTT.

This clonotype was seen at least ten times. The rearrangement uses TRBV6-5 and TRBJ1-2; no clear D. The CDR3 loop spans 14 amino acids. Trimming took off 2 bases at V and 1 base at J, with 8 bases between the two ends. Germline V CDR1 and CDR2: MNHEY, SVGAGI. The CDR3 DNA reads TGTGCCAGCAGTTACGACTACAGTAACTATGGCTACACCTTC. It translates to CASSYDYSNYGYTF.

The table lists this clonotype with many counts. The V and J genes are TRBV6-1 and TRBJ2-7; TRBD1 matches at 7 bases. CDR3 length equals 14 residues. Germline CDR1 MNHNS, CDR2 SASEGT. Trimming at V came to 3 bases and at J to 2 bases, leaving 4 bases not matched to a gene. CDR3 sequence reads: CASSETGIPYEQYF. CDR3 nucleotides: TGTGCCAGCAGTGAGACAGGGATCCCCTACGAGCAGTACTTC.

This clonotype was found many times. This chain uses TRBV30 with TRBJ1-5, with D possibly TRBD1 on 5 matching bases. The CDR3 is made up of 14 amino acids. V lost 0 bases and J lost 5, with 11 bases in between. Per the germline V gene, CDR1 is GTSNPN and CDR2 is SVGIG (reference sequence). The CDR3 DNA is TGTGCCTGGAGTGTCGGGGGTCCTTATCAGCCCCAGCATTTT. This encodes CAWSVGGPYQPQHF.

In this sample, this clonotype turned up many times. The J gene is TRBJ2-7, the V gene TRBV28; a weak D match, TRBD1 (6 bases). Germline CDR1 is MDHEN and CDR2 is SYDVKM. The CDR3 consists of 14 residues. The ends were cut back, 3 bases at V and 5 bases at J, with 14 bases in the middle. CDR3 sequence: CASSLSPGDHEQYF. CDR3 DNA sequence: TGTGCCAGCAGTTTGTCCCCAGGGGACCACGAGCAGTACTTC. Drawing the rest from reference TRBV28 and TRBJ2-7, the complete variable domain is DVKVTQSSRYLVKRTGEKVFLECVQDMDHENMFWYRQDPGLGLRLIYFSYDVKMKEKGDIPEGYSVSREKKERFSLILESASTNQTSMYLCASSLSPGDHEQYFGPGTRLTVT.

To note about this clonotype: A much bigger clone sits one base away, suggesting this may be a read error. The CDR3 here is CVISVSQETQYF. The CDR3 DNA reads as TGTGTCATCAGTGTGTCCCAAGAGACCCAGTACTTC. J is TRBJ2-5 and V is TRBV10-3; D remains ambiguous. Germline loops: CDR1 ENHRY, CDR2 SYGVKD. The CDR3 has 12 amino acids.

CDR3 sequence reads: CASSQVPHNQPQHF. The CDR3 bases are TGTGCCAGCAGCCAAGTACCGCACAATCAGCCCCAGCATTTT. The J gene is TRBJ1-5, the V gene TRBV3-1; D is undetermined. The CDR3 is made up of 14 amino acids. The V gene's germline CDR1 is LGHDT and CDR2 YNNKEL (reference sequence). Trimming pared 1 base from V and 3 bases from J, leaving 7 bases between.

Ten or more counts support this clonotype. The chain employs TRBV28 and TRBJ2-4; 7 bases line up with TRBD2. V was pared by 5 bases and J by 1 base, with 11 bases of the junction left unmatched. The CDR3 runs to 17 residues. Germline V gives CDR1 MDHEN, CDR2 SYDVKM. CDR3 residues: CASSTTGTIVAKNIQYF. CDR3 sequence (DNA): TGTGCCAGCAGTACCACCGGGACTATTGTTGCCAAAAACATTCAGTACTTC. Combining the CDR3 with reference TRBV28 and TRBJ2-4 gives the whole variable domain DVKVTQSSRYLVKRTGEKVFLECVQDMDHENMFWYRQDPGLGLRLIYFSYDVKMKEKGDIPEGYSVSREKKERFSLILESASTNQTSMYLCASSTTGTIVAKNIQYFGAGTRLSVL.

This clonotype was seen many times. The genes are TRBV28 and TRBJ2-3; D is possibly TRBD1 or TRBD2 (5 bases each). This CDR3 comprises 15 residues. Germline values: CDR1 MDHEN, CDR2 SYDVKM. V was trimmed by 2 bases and J by 2 bases, leaving 11 bases between them. The CDR3 reads CASSLGGVNTDTQYF. CDR3 DNA sequence: TGTGCCAGCAGTTTAGGGGGAGTTAACACAGATACGCAGTATTTT.

This clonotype was counted many times. The V call is TRBV6-5, the J call TRBJ1-1; D remains unclear. The CDR3 spans 15 residues. Trimming removed 2 bases from V and 0 bases from J, with 10 bases in between. CDR1 and CDR2 from the germline V gene are MNHEY and SVGAGI. CDR3 in amino acids: CASSYLGPMNTEAFF. CDR3 in DNA: TGTGCCAGCAGTTACCTTGGGCCCATGAACACTGAAGCTTTCTTT.

This clonotype was found a few times. The chain links TRBV28 to TRBJ1-5, with a possible D match to TRBD1 (5 bases). Germline-derived CDR1 and CDR2 are MDHEN and SYDVKM. Trimming removed 3 bases from V and 5 bases from J, with 14 bases in between. The CDR3 runs 15 residues. CDR3 region: CASSFGGSGYQPQHF. CDR3 bases: TGTGCCAGCAGTTTCGGGGGGAGTGGATATCAGCCCCAGCATTTT. The full variable domain, its missing parts supplied by reference TRBV28 and TRBJ1-5, is DVKVTQSSRYLVKRTGEKVFLECVQDMDHENMFWYRQDPGLGLRLIYFSYDVKMKEKGDIPEGYSVSREKKERFSLILESASTNQTSMYLCASSFGGSGYQPQHFGDGTRLSIL.

This clonotype has ten or more counts. The chain is built from TRBV9 and TRBJ2-5, with D possibly matching TRBD2 (8 bases). The CDR3 has 16 residues. The germline V gene encodes CDR1 SGDLS and CDR2 YYNGEE. V lost 1 base and J lost 5, with 18 bases in between. CDR3 nucleotides: TGTGCCAGCAGCGTATACGGGAGGGAGGGGGCGGAGACCCAGTACTTC. Residues: CASSVYGREGAETQYF.

The J gene is TRBJ1-5, the V gene TRBV9, with TRBD1 as a possible D gene (6 bases). Germline CDR1 is SGDLS and CDR2 is YYNGEE. The CDR3 runs 15 residues. V was pared by 4 bases and J by 2 bases, with 13 bases between. CDR3 protein: CASSRGGGGNQPQHF. In DNA form, the CDR3 reads TGTGCCAGCAGCCGAGGAGGGGGGGGCAATCAGCCCCAGCATTTT.

The chain recombines TRBV11-1 with TRBJ1-1; D is perhaps TRBD1 (6 bases). Germline V gives CDR1 SGHAT, CDR2 FQDESV (reference sequence). The V and J ends lost 5 bases and 3 bases respectively, with 22 bases between them. This CDR3 is built from 17 residues. The CDR3 sequence: CASSPVWPNRADTEAFF. CDR3 sequence (DNA): TGTGCCAGCAGCCCCGTTTGGCCCAACAGGGCGGACACTGAAGCTTTCTTT.

At least ten counts were recorded for this clonotype. J is TRBJ2-7 and V is TRBV12-3 or TRBV12-4, with 9 bases fitting TRBD1. After removal of 4 bases from V and 4 bases from J, the junction contained 11 bases not matched to a gene. This CDR3 is built from 16 residues. Here the CDR3 DNA reads TGTGCCAGCAGTTCCCGGACAGGGGCGGCTGAATACGAGCAGTACTTC. It codes for CASSSRTGAAEYEQYF.

The sample holds many counts of this clonotype. This chain links TRBV7-8 with TRBJ1-5, with D uncertain. The CDR3 runs 14 residues. Trimming took off 3 bases at V and 8 bases at J, with 14 bases between the two ends. Per the germline V gene, CDR1 is SGHVS and CDR2 is FQNEAQ. The CDR3 DNA is TGTGCCAGCAGCTTCTTCCGTCACGTGGAGCCCCAGCATTTT. Encoded protein: CASSFFRHVEPQHF.

The chain couples TRBV11-2 to TRBJ2-7, with D possibly called TRBD1 or TRBD2 (6 bases each). The CDR3 has 17 residues. Germline CDR1 and CDR2: SGHAT and FQNNGV. The germline V and J ends were trimmed by 5 bases and 2 bases, with 22 bases remaining between them. CDR3 nucleotides: TGTGCCAGCAGCCCGGGGGTCCGGGACAACCTAACCTACGAGCAGTACTTC. Translation: CASSPGVRDNLTYEQYF.

The chain has TRBV10-2 and TRBJ2-1; 10 bases are shared with TRBD2. Germline CDR1 reads WSHSY; CDR2 reads SAAADI. This CDR3 comprises 15 residues. After removal of 2 bases from V and 5 bases from J, the junction contained 3 bases not matched to a gene. CDR3 sequence reads: CASSEAGLADNEQFF. CDR3 in DNA: TGCGCCAGCAGTGAGGCCGGACTAGCGGACAATGAGCAGTTCTTC.

The J gene is TRBJ2-2, the V gene TRBV11-2; 12 bases match TRBD1. The junction had 8 bases not matched to a gene; V was cut back by 6 bases and J by 6 bases. Germline assignment: CDR1 SGHAT and CDR2 FQNNGV. The CDR3 runs 16 residues. The CDR3 region is CASREPGQGAPGELFF. The DNA for the CDR3 is TGTGCCAGCAGGGAACCGGGACAGGGGGCCCCCGGGGAGCTGTTTTTT.

The CDR3 protein is CASSYSGGFLETQYF. The CDR3 region has the DNA TGTGCCAGCAGTTATTCGGGGGGATTCTTGGAGACCCAGTACTTC. The chain employs TRBV6-5 and TRBJ2-5; 7 nucleotides align to TRBD2. Germline trimming cut 3 bases from V and 5 bases from J; bases unmatched to any gene: 9. Germline CDR1 reads MNHEY; CDR2 reads SVGAGI. This CDR3 has 15 amino acids.

The J gene is TRBJ2-6, the V gene TRBV30; D possibly corresponds to TRBD1 (6 bases). Germline V gene lookup returns CDR1 GTSNPN and CDR2 SVGIG (reference sequence). V dropped 5 bases and J dropped 2 bases, with 10 bases sitting between them. The CDR3 runs 14 residues. The CDR3 region has the DNA TGTGCCTGGGCACAGGGAACTGGGGCCAACGTCCTGACTTTC. This encodes CAWAQGTGANVLTF.